This is a list of T cell receptor beta chains from one sample in a study of T cells in Graves' hyperthyroidism and ophthalmopathy. One entry per CDR3 protein, called by TCRdb with MiXCR from the multiplex PCR reads. The data contain 350,000 to 400,000 distinct CDR3 sequences, about 15% of them singletons. The specimen sequenced was blood. All receptors come from a woman aged 30 to 39 with Graves' hyperthyroidism. CDR3s include the opening cysteine and the closing phenylalanine or tryptophan. Each record gives: V gene, clone size, D gene, J gene, CDR3 protein, CDR3 DNA. D genes are given only for firm matches. Size is omitted from some rows. Given values are once, few, many or a class for expanded clones.

v_call: TRBV20-1
clone_size: many
d_call: TRBD2
j_call: TRBJ2-7
cdr3_aa: CSARGREALYLTEQYF
cdr3_nt: TGCAGTGCCCGAGGGCGGGAGGCGTTGTACCTTACCGAGCAGTACTTC

v_call: TRBV29-1
clone_size: .
d_call: .
j_call: TRBJ1-1
cdr3_aa: CSGGGHSNTKAFF
cdr3_nt: TGCAGCGGGGGTGGACACTCGAACACTAAAGCTTTCTTT

v_call: TRBV3-1
clone_size: .
d_call: .
j_call: TRBJ2-7
cdr3_aa: CASSQVDRTYEQYF
cdr3_nt: TGTGCCAGCAGCCAAGTTGACCGTACCTACGAGCAGTACTTC

v_call: TRBV11-2
clone_size: .
d_call: TRBD2
j_call: TRBJ2-2
cdr3_aa: CASSLYLAGGPDTGELFF
cdr3_nt: TGTGCCAGCAGCTTATATCTAGCGGGAGGGCCGGACACCGGGGAGCTGTTTTTT

v_call: TRBV7-2
clone_size: few
d_call: TRBD1
j_call: TRBJ1-6
cdr3_aa: CASSLGDRASPLHF
cdr3_nt: TGTGCCAGCAGCTTAGGGGACAGGGCTTCACCCCTCCACTTT

v_call: TRBV5-1
clone_size: .
d_call: TRBD2
j_call: TRBJ2-7
cdr3_aa: CASSLLFRPSGRSTYEQYF
cdr3_nt: TGCGCCAGCAGCTTGTTGTTTAGGCCTAGCGGGAGGTCGACCTACGAGCAGTACTTC

v_call: TRBV20-1
clone_size: many
d_call: .
j_call: TRBJ2-3
cdr3_aa: CSAIGGTDTQYF
cdr3_nt: TGCAGTGCTATCGGGGGCACAGATACGCAGTATTTT

v_call: TRBV12-3/TRBV12-4
clone_size: many
d_call: .
j_call: TRBJ2-7
cdr3_aa: CASSSLWGRGSSYEQYF
cdr3_nt: TGTGCCAGCAGCAGTTTATGGGGGCGCGGAAGCTCCTACGAGCAGTACTTC

v_call: TRBV19
clone_size: .
d_call: .
j_call: TRBJ1-4
cdr3_aa: CASQADPNEKLFF
cdr3_nt: TGTGCCAGTCAAGCGGATCCTAATGAAAAACTGTTTTTT

v_call: TRBV28
clone_size: .
d_call: .
j_call: TRBJ2-5
cdr3_aa: CASSLPGIRETQYF
cdr3_nt: TGTGCCAGCAGTTTACCTGGTATAAGGGAGACCCAGTACTTC

v_call: TRBV6-5
clone_size: .
d_call: TRBD1
j_call: TRBJ2-2
cdr3_aa: CASSYVGQPNTGELFF
cdr3_nt: TGTGCCAGCAGTTACGTGGGACAGCCGAACACCGGGGAGCTGTTTTTT

v_call: TRBV20-1
clone_size: many
d_call: .
j_call: TRBJ2-7
cdr3_aa: CSARDVSISYEQYF
cdr3_nt: TGCAGTGCTAGAGATGTCAGTATTTCCTACGAGCAGTACTTC

v_call: TRBV27
clone_size: few
d_call: .
j_call: TRBJ2-3
cdr3_aa: CASSPAGRSRDTQYF
cdr3_nt: TGTGCCAGCAGTCCCGCCGGCCGGTCTCGGGATACGCAGTATTTT

v_call: TRBV7-9
clone_size: many
d_call: .
j_call: TRBJ2-4
cdr3_aa: CASSSLDIQYF
cdr3_nt: TGTGCCAGCAGCTCCCTGGACATTCAGTACTTC

v_call: TRBV3-1
clone_size: many
d_call: .
j_call: TRBJ1-5
cdr3_aa: CASSRAGVGGNQPQHF
cdr3_nt: TGTGCCAGCAGCCGTGCAGGGGTGGGCGGCAATCAGCCCCAGCATTTT

v_call: TRBV20-1
clone_size: .
d_call: .
j_call: TRBJ2-1
cdr3_aa: CSASDHTDNNEQFF
cdr3_nt: TGCAGTGCTAGTGACCACACCGATAACAATGAGCAGTTCTTC

v_call: TRBV2
clone_size: many
d_call: TRBD1
j_call: TRBJ1-6
cdr3_aa: CASSPRDRGSPLHF
cdr3_nt: TGTGCCAGCAGTCCTCGGGACAGGGGTTCACCCCTCCACTTT

v_call: TRBV27
clone_size: few
d_call: .
j_call: TRBJ2-1
cdr3_aa: CASSLFLGNGYNEQFF
cdr3_nt: TGTGCCAGCAGTTTATTTCTGGGGAACGGGTACAATGAGCAGTTCTTC

v_call: TRBV5-1
clone_size: few
d_call: TRBD1
j_call: TRBJ2-1
cdr3_aa: CASGVTGGAGNEQFF
cdr3_nt: TGCGCCAGCGGAGTTACAGGGGGCGCAGGCAATGAGCAGTTCTTC

v_call: TRBV7-2
clone_size: many
d_call: TRBD2
j_call: TRBJ2-1
cdr3_aa: CASSPPSGKTYNEQFF
cdr3_nt: TGTGCCAGCAGCCCTCCTAGCGGGAAGACCTACAATGAGCAGTTCTTC

v_call: TRBV7-9
clone_size: .
d_call: TRBD2
j_call: TRBJ2-5
cdr3_aa: CASSPFTGGETQYF
cdr3_nt: TGTGCCAGCAGCCCCTTCACGGGAGGAGAGACCCAGTACTTC

v_call: TRBV4-1
clone_size: few
d_call: .
j_call: TRBJ2-7
cdr3_aa: CASSQGPQFTYEQYF
cdr3_nt: TGCGCCAGCAGCCAAGGCCCCCAATTTACCTACGAGCAGTACTTC

v_call: TRBV7-2
clone_size: many
d_call: TRBD2
j_call: TRBJ2-7
cdr3_aa: CASSWTSGINEQYF
cdr3_nt: TGTGCCAGCAGTTGGACTAGCGGGATTAACGAGCAGTACTTC

v_call: TRBV7-9
clone_size: few
d_call: .
j_call: TRBJ2-1
cdr3_aa: CASSPPWGLSYEQFF
cdr3_nt: TGTGCCAGCAGCCCCCCATGGGGACTCTCCTACGAGCAGTTCTTC

v_call: TRBV7-8
clone_size: few
d_call: .
j_call: TRBJ1-4
cdr3_aa: CASSSLGGANEKLFF
cdr3_nt: TGTGCCAGCAGCTCCCTAGGGGGAGCTAATGAAAAACTGTTTTTT

v_call: TRBV14
clone_size: .
d_call: .
j_call: TRBJ2-7
cdr3_aa: CASSQVPWRGLPNYEQYF
cdr3_nt: TGTGCCAGCAGCCAAGTCCCCTGGAGGGGGCTCCCCAACTACGAGCAGTACTTC

v_call: TRBV12-5
clone_size: .
d_call: TRBD2
j_call: TRBJ2-3
cdr3_aa: CASGNRTSGSADTQYF
cdr3_nt: TGTGCTAGTGGCAACCGGACTAGCGGGAGCGCAGATACGCAGTATTTT

v_call: TRBV3-1
clone_size: many
d_call: .
j_call: TRBJ2-7
cdr3_aa: CASSQPPLSEQYF
cdr3_nt: TGTGCCAGCAGCCAACCCCCTCTAAGCGAGCAGTACTTC

v_call: TRBV9
clone_size: .
d_call: TRBD1
j_call: TRBJ2-2
cdr3_aa: CASSRDRGFGELFF
cdr3_nt: TGTGCCAGCAGCAGGGACAGGGGGTTCGGGGAGCTGTTTTTT

v_call: TRBV2
clone_size: many
d_call: .
j_call: TRBJ2-2
cdr3_aa: CASRATANTGELFF
cdr3_nt: TGTGCCAGCAGAGCTACTGCGAACACCGGGGAGCTGTTTTTT

v_call: TRBV27
clone_size: once
d_call: TRBD2
j_call: TRBJ2-1
cdr3_aa: CASSLSTSGAYNEQFF
cdr3_nt: TGTGCCAGCAGTTTATCGACTAGCGGAGCCTACAATGAGCAGTTCTTC

v_call: TRBV20-1
clone_size: few
d_call: .
j_call: TRBJ1-4
cdr3_aa: CSASPTTWSTEKLFF
cdr3_nt: TGCAGTGCTAGCCCTACCACCTGGAGTACCGAAAAACTGTTTTTT

v_call: TRBV11-2
clone_size: few
d_call: TRBD2
j_call: TRBJ2-1
cdr3_aa: CASSLGLAGGEQFF
cdr3_nt: TGTGCCAGCAGCTTAGGACTAGCGGGAGGTGAGCAGTTCTTC

v_call: TRBV5-6
clone_size: many
d_call: .
j_call: TRBJ2-7
cdr3_aa: CASSLDSLLSYEQYF
cdr3_nt: TGTGCCAGCAGCCTAGACAGTCTCCTCTCCTACGAGCAGTACTTC

v_call: TRBV5-1
clone_size: .
d_call: TRBD1
j_call: TRBJ1-6
cdr3_aa: CASSPTGANSPLHF
cdr3_nt: TGCGCCAGCAGCCCTACAGGGGCTAATTCACCCCTCCACTTT

v_call: TRBV12-3/TRBV12-4
clone_size: many
d_call: .
j_call: TRBJ2-1
cdr3_aa: CASSLHRGAGEQFF
cdr3_nt: TGTGCCAGCAGTTTACATCGGGGGGCGGGTGAGCAGTTCTTC

v_call: TRBV30
clone_size: .
d_call: TRBD1
j_call: TRBJ1-4
cdr3_aa: CAWSEADRGGSEKLFF
cdr3_nt: TGTGCCTGGAGCGAAGCCGACAGGGGAGGGAGCGAAAAACTGTTTTTT

v_call: TRBV5-1
clone_size: many
d_call: TRBD2
j_call: TRBJ2-1
cdr3_aa: CASSLEVVAGGNEQFF
cdr3_nt: TGCGCCAGCAGCTTGGAGGTCGTAGCGGGAGGAAATGAGCAGTTCTTC

v_call: TRBV20-1
clone_size: .
d_call: .
j_call: TRBJ1-1
cdr3_aa: CSASPPWGMNTEAFF
cdr3_nt: TGCAGTGCTAGCCCCCCTTGGGGCATGAACACTGAAGCTTTCTTT

v_call: TRBV19
clone_size: few
d_call: TRBD2
j_call: TRBJ2-5
cdr3_aa: CASRLAGRSQETQYF
cdr3_nt: TGTGCCAGTCGACTAGCGGGACGTTCCCAAGAGACCCAGTACTTC

v_call: TRBV6-1
clone_size: .
d_call: .
j_call: TRBJ1-1
cdr3_aa: CASSRGPQAFF
cdr3_nt: TGTGCCAGCAGTCGGGGGCCCCAAGCTTTCTTT

v_call: TRBV3-1
clone_size: many
d_call: TRBD1
j_call: TRBJ2-7
cdr3_aa: CASSQETGAAYEQYF
cdr3_nt: TGTGCCAGCAGCCAAGAGACAGGGGCTGCCTACGAGCAGTACTTC

v_call: TRBV20-1
clone_size: many
d_call: TRBD2
j_call: TRBJ2-1
cdr3_aa: CSACYGTTSGSYNEQFF
cdr3_nt: TGCAGTGCATGCTACGGCACGACTAGCGGGAGTTACAATGAGCAGTTCTTC

v_call: TRBV28
clone_size: many
d_call: TRBD2
j_call: TRBJ2-7
cdr3_aa: CASSSTGTSKAYEQYF
cdr3_nt: TGTGCCAGCAGTTCGACCGGGACTAGCAAAGCCTACGAGCAGTACTTC

v_call: TRBV20-1
clone_size: few
d_call: TRBD2
j_call: TRBJ2-1
cdr3_aa: CSAETGRATYNEQFF
cdr3_nt: TGCAGTGCTGAAACGGGGAGGGCAACCTACAATGAGCAGTTCTTC

v_call: TRBV20-1
clone_size: .
d_call: TRBD2
j_call: TRBJ2-1
cdr3_aa: CSAPPTGGGAHNEQFF
cdr3_nt: TGCAGTGCTCCCCCCACCGGGGGGGGGGCCCACAATGAGCAGTTCTTC

v_call: TRBV9
clone_size: .
d_call: .
j_call: TRBJ2-7
cdr3_aa: CASSVTQFSYEQYF
cdr3_nt: TGTGCCAGCAGCGTAACACAGTTTTCCTACGAGCAGTACTTC

v_call: TRBV2
clone_size: many
d_call: TRBD2
j_call: TRBJ2-1
cdr3_aa: CASSEARLAGGEQFF
cdr3_nt: TGTGCCAGCAGTGAAGCGAGACTAGCGGGAGGTGAGCAGTTCTTC

v_call: TRBV20-1
clone_size: few
d_call: .
j_call: TRBJ2-7
cdr3_aa: CSAPSPRTYEQYF
cdr3_nt: TGCAGTGCTCCTTCCCCCCGTACCTACGAGCAGTACTTC